This TCR beta chain was obtained from a study of cytomegalovirus exposure and HLA in healthy donors. Broader study findings: Most TCR sequences were seen very rarely across donors, but some public TCRs occurred in many. According to a subsequent analysis, TCR clusters identified in the first cohort showed a tendency to co-occur across the approximately 130 validation repertoires.

The CDR3 extends over 15 amino acids. Trimming left V 4 bases short and J 3 bases short, with 13 bases between. Looked up from germline, CDR1 is PRHDT and CDR2 is FYEKMQ (reference sequence). The donors were part of the validation cohort, which consisted of under 150 subjects and was separate from the first cohort of under 850 subjects. The table came from immunoSEQ multiplex PCR; TCRdb's copy has only in-frame clones and leaves some out. The table includes around 150,000 clones, roughly 90% detected once. On this clone: What it recognizes is unknown.

Sequenced sample: PBMCs. The receptor comes from a woman younger than 35 in good health and CMV-seronegative. The rearrangement joins TRBV13 to TRBJ1-3; D remains ambiguous. The CDR3 protein is CASSSEGSLGNTIYF. CDR3 sequence (DNA): TGTGCCAGCAGCTCGGAGGGAAGCCTTGGAAACACCATATATTTT.